This TCR beta chain was captured in a study of metastatic and nonmetastatic thyroid tumors. About the research overall: Patients with malignant and benign thyroid disease provided blood and tumor or nodule tissue, whose repertoires were compared.

This clone appeared many times. No treatment of any kind had been given to any patient before thyroid surgery. CDR1 is KGHDR and CDR2 is SFDVKD in the germline V gene. This CDR3 is built from 15 residues. Unmatched junction bases numbered 6, after V lost 6 bases and J lost 3 bases. TCRdb reprocessed the PCR reads via MiXCR. Here the sample spans around 64,000 clones, roughly 4.1% being singletons. V and J are TRBV24-1 and TRBJ2-1; 8 bases align to TRBD1. The sample consisted of blood. The clonotype originates from a female donor with papillary thyroid cancer or a benign thyroid nodule (not recorded which). Some clones in this sample may be carry-over from other donors' samples. CDR3 sequence: CATSPGGLDYNEQFF. For the CDR3, the DNA is TGTGCCACCAGTCCAGGGGGCTTGGACTACAATGAGCAGTTCTTC.